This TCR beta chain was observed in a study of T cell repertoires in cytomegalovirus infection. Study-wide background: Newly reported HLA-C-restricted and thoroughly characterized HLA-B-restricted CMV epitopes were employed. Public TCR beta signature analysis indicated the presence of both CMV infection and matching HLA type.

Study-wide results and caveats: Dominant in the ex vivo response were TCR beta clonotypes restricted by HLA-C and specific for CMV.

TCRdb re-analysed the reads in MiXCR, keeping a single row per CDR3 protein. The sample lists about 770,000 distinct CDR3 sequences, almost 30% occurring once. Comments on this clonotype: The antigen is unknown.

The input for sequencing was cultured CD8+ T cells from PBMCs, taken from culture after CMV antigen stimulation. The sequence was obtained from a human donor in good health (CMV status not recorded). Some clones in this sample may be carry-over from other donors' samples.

CDR3 loop: CASRSVWDTTNYGYTF. The CDR3 nucleotides read TGTGCCAGCAGATCGGTATGGGACACCACTAACTATGGCTACACCTTC. The chain links TRBV7-9 to TRBJ1-2, with D possibly TRBD1 on 6 matching bases. CDR1 is SEHNR, CDR2 FQNEAQ, per germline (reference sequence). The CDR3 has 16 residues. The V end was cut by 6 bases, the J end by 0 bases, with 17 bases between.